Listed below are T cell receptor beta chains from one sample, sequenced in a study of T cell repertoires in cytomegalovirus infection. Each CDR3 protein is one row after TCRdb ran MiXCR on the reads. The top ten clones hold 2.5% to 3.5% of a sample with roughly 760,000 distinct CDR3 sequences, less than 40% of them seen once. The sequenced material came from PBMCs. These TCRs come from a human donor in good health (CMV status not recorded). Some clones in this sample may be carry-over from other donors' samples. Each CDR3 is given with its conserved first and last residue. D genes are given only for firm matches. The listing skips clone size in some rows; elsewhere it reads once, few, many or a size class.

TRBJ2-2 TRBD1 few TRBV7-3 TGTGCCAGCAGCTCTTACGGGACAGGTTCGACCGGGGAGCTGTTTTTT CASSSYGTGSTGELFF
TRBJ2-1 TRBD2 . TRBV20-1 TGCAGTGCGCTTCCCCGTGGGGCTAGCGGGGTCTCCTACAATGAGCAGTTCTTC CSALPRGASGVSYNEQFF
TRBJ2-7 . many TRBV7-9 TGTGCCAGCAATAATGGCCCTACCGAGCAGTACTTC CASNNGPTEQYF
TRBJ2-5 . . TRBV4-1 TGCGCCAGCAGCCAAGATCTCAGGGGACGAGAGACCCAGTACTTC CASSQDLRGRETQYF
TRBJ2-1 . . TRBV11-2 TGTGCCAGCAGCTTAGGTCTAGCGTACCCCTACAATGAGCAGTTCTTC CASSLGLAYPYNEQFF
TRBJ2-4 TRBD1 few TRBV6-5 TGTGCCAGCAGTTTGGGGACAGGGGTCGAAAACATTCAGTACTTC CASSLGTGVENIQYF
TRBJ1-2 . . TRBV20-1 TGCAGTGCTAGCAGTCCCCGGGGGGCTTTTTCCTATGGCTACACCTTC CSASSPRGAFSYGYTF
TRBJ1-4 TRBD1 many TRBV7-2 TGTGCCAGCAGCGAGGGACAGCTCAATGAAAAACTGTTTTTT CASSEGQLNEKLFF
TRBJ2-2 . few TRBV12-3/TRBV12-4 TGTGCCAGCAGTTCCTACGACATATTTCATCAGGGGAAGGGTAGCACCGGGGAGCTGTTTTTT CASSSYDIFHQGKGSTGELFF
TRBJ2-3 TRBD2 . TRBV19 TGTGCCAGTGAGCGGGGGGGCGGAATAAATACGCAGTATTTT CASERGGGINTQYF
TRBJ1-2 . . TRBV28 TGTGCCAGCACCACCTTGGGGGATAACTATGGCTACACCTTC CASTTLGDNYGYTF
TRBJ2-1 . . TRBV28 TGTGCCAGCAGTCGCGGCCTTGACAATGAGCAGTTCTTC CASSRGLDNEQFF
TRBJ2-3 TRBD2 few TRBV6-1 TGTGCCAGCAGTCGCGCCGGACTAGCGGGGGCCCCCAGCGTGCAGTATTTT CASSRAGLAGAPSVQYF
TRBJ2-3 . . TRBV20-1 TGCAGTGCTAGAGATCTCGGCGGGGTGGAAGATACGCAGTATTTT CSARDLGGVEDTQYF
TRBJ1-3 . . TRBV7-6 TGTGCCAGCAGCTTTGGTCGGAACTCTGGAAACACCATATATTTT CASSFGRNSGNTIYF
TRBJ1-5 . many TRBV7-2 TGTGCCAGCAGCCGTATGGATCAGCCCCAGCATTTT CASSRMDQPQHF
TRBJ1-4 TRBD1 few TRBV11-2 TGTGCCAGCAGCTTTGGACAGGGTGTCCGACCAAATGAAAAACTGTTTTTT CASSFGQGVRPNEKLFF
TRBJ1-4 TRBD1 . TRBV20-1 TGCAGTGCCCGATTAGGGGGCAGCTATAATGAAAAACTGTTTTTT CSARLGGSYNEKLFF
TRBJ1-1 . . TRBV27 TGTGCCAGCAGTTTATCCCAGGGAGAAATAAACACTGAAGCTTTCTTT CASSLSQGEINTEAFF
TRBJ1-2 TRBD1 . TRBV6-6 TGTGCCAGCAATAACCCGGGACAGGGGGCGGAGGGCTACACCTTC CASNNPGQGAEGYTF
TRBJ1-1 . . TRBV12-3/TRBV12-4 TGTGCCAGCAGTTCTCTCGAAGTTGGGGTGGCTTTCTTT CASSSLEVGVAFF
TRBJ1-4 . . TRBV19 TGTGCCAGTAGTCCGGCCGGCCAACTATATGAAAAACTGTTTTTT CASSPAGQLYEKLFF
TRBJ1-2 . . TRBV2 TGTGCCGGCGAGGCGGATACTCCTAACTATGGCTACAACTTC CAGEADTPNYGYNF
TRBJ1-5 . . TRBV20-1 TGCAGCGCACCAGGGGAAGGAAACCAGCCCCAGCATTTT CSAPGEGNQPQHF
TRBJ2-7 . many TRBV7-2 TGTGCCAGCAGGGCGCCACCATCCTACGAGCAGTACTTC CASRAPPSYEQYF
TRBJ1-3 . . TRBV2 TGTGCCAGCTCCATGAACAAGGGGGATGTTGGAAACACCATATATTTT CASSMNKGDVGNTIYF
TRBJ2-1 TRBD2 . TRBV7-9 TGTGCCAGCAGCTTTGGTACTAGCGGGAGTCATCATGAGCAGTTCTTC CASSFGTSGSHHEQFF
TRBJ2-4 . many TRBV7-8 TGTGCCAGCAGCTCAGGGGACGGAAGAGCCAAAAACATTCAGTACTTC CASSSGDGRAKNIQYF
TRBJ2-1 TRBD2 . TRBV7-9 TGTGCCAGCAGCTTAGATAGCGGGATAGTAAATGAGCAGTTCTTC CASSLDSGIVNEQFF
TRBJ2-1 . few TRBV6-2/TRBV6-3 TGTGCCAGCAGTTACTCCCCGGGGATCTCCTACAATGAGCAGTTCTTC CASSYSPGISYNEQFF
TRBJ2-3 TRBD2 . TRBV7-9 TGTGCCAGCAGCCCCTCTATCCGGGAGGCTTCAGATACGCAGTATTTT CASSPSIREASDTQYF
TRBJ2-3 TRBD2 . TRBV2 TGTGCCAGCAGTGAAACGGGGGGGCCCACAGATACGCAGTATTTT CASSETGGPTDTQYF
TRBJ2-5 . few TRBV18 TGTGCCAGCTCACCTACCGACGGGGTGACGGAGACCCAGTACTTC CASSPTDGVTETQYF
TRBJ2-7 . many TRBV28 TGTGCCAGCAGTACGTCCCGGATCTACGAGCAGTACTTC CASSTSRIYEQYF
TRBJ1-6 TRBD1 . TRBV28 TGTGCCAGCAGTTCGGACAGGGGGCTTAATTCACCCCTCCACTTT CASSSDRGLNSPLHF
TRBJ2-5 . . TRBV11-1 TGTGCCAGCAGCTTAGTCGATCGTCGAGGTCTAGAGGAGACCCAGTACTTC CASSLVDRRGLEETQYF
TRBJ2-7 TRBD1 . TRBV5-4 TGTGCCAGCAGCCGGACAGGGGGCCGAAACGAGCAGTACTTC CASSRTGGRNEQYF
TRBJ2-7 TRBD2 few TRBV19 TGTGCCAGTAGTATAGCTAGCGGGTACGAGCAGTACTTC CASSIASGYEQYF
TRBJ1-4 . many TRBV7-2 TGTGCCAGCAGCCGACCCGATGAAAAACTGTTTTTT CASSRPDEKLFF
TRBJ1-5 . . TRBV20-1 TGCAGTGCTAGAAAGCAAGAAATCAATCAGCCCCAGCATTTT CSARKQEINQPQHF
TRBJ1-5 . many TRBV6-2/TRBV6-3 TGTGCCAGCAGTTTTGGGGGCCATCAGCCCCAGCATTTT CASSFGGHQPQHF
TRBJ2-2 . few TRBV7-2 TGTGCCAGCAGCTTAGGTTGGGGGGAAAAACCGAACACCGGGGAGCTGTTTTTT CASSLGWGEKPNTGELFF
TRBJ1-3 TRBD1 few TRBV3-1 TGTGCCAGCAGCCGCCTCTTGGACAGGTCTGGAAACACCATATATTTT CASSRLLDRSGNTIYF
TRBJ2-5 TRBD1 few TRBV20-1 TGCAGTGCTAGAGATTGGGGACAGGAGATTGGAGAGACCCAGTACTTC CSARDWGQEIGETQYF
TRBJ2-7 TRBD1 . TRBV5-1 TGCGCCAGCAGCTTGGTTAAGGGGGCCCACGAGCAGTACTTC CASSLVKGAHEQYF
TRBJ2-1 TRBD1 once TRBV7-4 TGTGCCAGCAGCTCAACAGGGGGAGCAAGGGAGCAGTTCTTC CASSSTGGAREQFF
TRBJ1-1 TRBD1 . TRBV5-6 TGTGCCAGCAGCCCTGGAGGACAGGGCTCCACTGAAGCTTTCTTT CASSPGGQGSTEAFF